This TCR beta chain emerged from a study of cytomegalovirus exposure and HLA in healthy donors (dated by TCRdb to about 2017). At the level of the whole study: In an earlier analysis of about 560 of the donors, 276 Gb of sequence data and 95 million to 130 million unique TCR beta sequences from 180 million or so T cells were reported. An early release covering over 500 HLA-typed donors comprised about 320 gigabases of sequencing data and tens of millions of unique TCR sequences. Of the roughly 400 genotyped donors, approximately 83% fell in the genetic ancestry cluster associated with self-reported Caucasian donors. The aim of the study was to test whether cataloging public T cell receptors could identify signatures of past pathogen exposure. Using immunosequencing, the study profiled T cell repertoires from about 650 subjects and related those repertoires to cytomegalovirus serostatus. Besides the first cohort of 550 to 750 subjects, a separate validation cohort made up of 120 or so different subjects was used. High-throughput TCR immunosequencing, statistical association of individual TCRs with disease status, and machine learning were combined to predict cytomegalovirus infection status. A later analysis re-analyzed previously published TCR beta repertoires from about 730 donors and added high-resolution HLA genotyping to study TCR occurrence patterns. Rather than drawing on any new phenotypic data, the later analysis identified candidate immune exposures from TCR beta sequences and the way those sequences occurred across donors. An earlier analysis of roughly 580 of the donors used high-throughput TCR beta sequencing to judge whether each TCR beta V gene segment behaved as functional or pseudogenic. Donor age, sex, ethnicity and CMV serostatus were compiled alongside the repertoire data. A later genetic analysis used genome-wide SNP genotypes for 398 of the 666 donors, treating that subset as a discovery cohort. Every repertoire in the discovery cohort had been generated on one and the same sequencing platform. Both class I and class II loci were covered by HLA typing, at four-digit resolution. Typing coverage varied by locus: about 620-640 donors for A, B, C, DRB1 and DQB1; approximately 560 for DQA1; over 600 for DPA1; 450 to 480 for DPB1. About five DR-DQ haplotypes were treated as single units for association and clustering because of strong linkage in the cohort. Among a few hundred genotyped donors of the cohort, an average of approximately 240,000 unique TCR beta nucleotide sequences were sequenced per donor, around 18% of them non-productive. General study outcomes and caveats: A later analysis found that TCR association rates varied across HLA loci, with DRB1 alleles showing the most associated TCRs and HLA-C alleles the fewest. A few of the identified cytomegalovirus-associated TCR beta chains were confirmed in vitro to be specific for cytomegalovirus antigens. An earlier analysis of around 540 of the donors showed that most TCR beta V segments appeared in productive rearrangements either about 90% or about 30% of the time, which broadly matched IMGT annotations. The cohort was sequenced for TCR beta chains only, and without alpha or paired-chain data the features that could be detected were limited. Correlated functional status among segregating V segments might reflect linkage disequilibrium, but an unknown experimental factor could not be ruled out. Some IMGT-functional V segments, including TRBV6-2 and TRBV6-3, could not be told apart with the 87-base-pair reads, so those segments were excluded. The sequencing pipeline was judged likely to have produced a cluster of highly shared sequence variants as a technical artifact. A later genetic analysis associated a missense DCLRE1C variant with V-gene and J-gene trimming of TCR beta chains, and an independent cohort replicated the association. In a later genetic analysis, fewer N-insertions in productive TCRs were reported among donors in an Asian-associated ancestry cluster than the roughly 700-donor mean. According to the authors, the approach could potentially be generalized to other disease states and immunological phenotypes. Strong co-occurrence of HLA alleles, especially DR and DQ, made assigning TCR associations to individual alleles difficult. Immune exposure information for the cohort was limited to CMV serostatus. A later analysis found that HLA-associated TCR beta chains were more clonally expanded and had lower generation probabilities than equally common non-associated chains. A further reported finding was that TCR beta sequences accurately predicted the HLA-A and HLA-B alleles for most subjects in the first cohort. Approximately 16 rarely observed V segments, including chromosome 9 orphons, were excluded from the earlier analysis of just under 600 of the donors because counts were too low. Because HLA typing was unavailable for some donors at each locus, only the typed subset was used in association tests. While some public TCRs were present in many individuals, most TCR sequences turned up only very rarely across donors. The presence/absence analyses assumed that sequencing depth was roughly uniform across donors, and that assumption may not be true. In a later analysis, most CMV-associated TCR beta chains were found to appear HLA-restricted, with HLA associations seemingly driven largely by CMV exposure. Several of the top co-occurrence clusters appeared to be linked to parvovirus B19, influenza, CMV and Epstein-Barr virus, according to a later analysis. Specific HLA alleles were associated with 16,951 TCR beta sequences at a false discovery rate of 0.05 in a later analysis. Cytomegalovirus status was reported to be diagnosed by the classifier with high specificity and sensitivity in both the original and validation cohorts. In the study, 164 TCR beta chains were listed as associated with cytomegalovirus.

This clone was observed a few times. The target of this receptor is not known. No quality values exist for individual bases; no much larger clone is one base distant. The cohort comprised some 700 healthy bone marrow donors. At the time of sampling, every cohort member was nominally healthy, though immune exposures that went unrecorded were likely present. The donor was CMV seronegative and belonged to the group of around 350 seronegative cohort members. A peripheral blood sample was collected from each donor, and TCR beta sequencing was performed on peripheral blood mononuclear cells. Genomic DNA was extracted from the blood cell samples with the Qiagen DNeasy Blood Extraction Kit. Via the germline V gene, CDR1 is SGHRS and CDR2 YFSETQ. From cysteine to phenylalanine, the CDR3 is 17 amino acids long. The DNA shown is the 51-base CDR3, in frame from base 1. The V end gives up 4 bases and the J end 0 bases, leaving 6 bases in the junction not matched to a gene.

To prepare the library, the immunoSEQ multiplex PCR assay was applied. For the multiplex PCR, a mixture combining 60 forward primers for TCR Vbeta segments and 13 reverse primers for TCR Jbeta segments was used. The CDR3 region of rearranged TCR beta genes was amplified from genomic DNA with a multiplex PCR assay. Amplified TCR beta libraries were sequenced as 87-base-pair reads on the Illumina HiSeq System. Turning to the authors' computational methods: In a later analysis, roughly 80 million unique TCR beta chains were counted across the 666 repertoires, and roughly 10 million of these chains were shared by at least two donors. Raw reads were error-corrected and collapsed into unique sequences with a nearest-neighbor algorithm that merged closely related sequences to remove PCR and sequencing errors. Alignment of CDR3 sequences to IMGT reference sequences was used to assign V, D and J gene segments. For a sequence to be retained, a match of at least six nucleotides was required to both a V gene segment and a J gene segment. A rearrangement counted as productive if the CDR3 had no stop codons and remained in frame with V and J, and every other rearrangement counted as non-productive. CDR3 was defined according to IMGT convention as the region running from the second conserved V-encoded cysteine to the conserved J-encoded phenylalanine. In an earlier analysis of roughly 580 of the donors, sequences lacking an unambiguous match to a single V gene segment were excluded. An earlier analysis of 587 of the donors called V segments functional above 56.7% productive rearrangements and segregating when the between-donor standard deviation exceeded 5%. A statistical classification framework was built to diagnose cytomegalovirus status from the catalog of TCR beta chain sequences. V and J gene assignment, in a later analysis, came from comparing TCR nucleotide sequences with IMGT/GENE-DB human TR gene sequences. Using the TCRdist pipeline, a later analysis assigned CDR3 sequences along with most-parsimonious VDJ recombination scenarios. In a later analysis, each TCR beta chain was defined by its CDR3 amino acid sequence together with its V-gene family, and reads without a unique V-gene family were excluded. To address suspected cross-contamination and a sequencing artifact, a later analysis removed a few hundred highly shared, low-generation-probability nucleotide sequences. A later analysis calculated a clonal expansion index for each public chain from normalized within-repertoire ranks of inferred template counts. Generation probabilities in a later analysis came from a VDJ recombination model fitted to out-of-frame rearrangements, and those results were checked against IGoR. In a later analysis, TCR-TCR, TCR-HLA and TCR-CMV co-occurrence was scored with hypergeometric tests, and a repertoire-size bias correction was applied to TCR pairs. To estimate false discovery rates, a later analysis permuted the HLA or CMV assignments 20 times. In a later analysis, co-occurring TCRs were grouped using DBSCAN, with TCRdist sequence similarity added in when clustering inside HLA-allele-positive subsets. For co-occurrence clustering, repertoires with fewer than 30,000 or more than 120,000 public chains were excluded, along with a handful of repertoires with anomalous nucleotide sharing. As stored in TCRdb, this immuneACCESS dataset retains in-frame rearrangements with V and J assigned. A fraction of the clones does not appear; measured against another copy, unresolved V genes explain less than half of the discrepancy, and the remainder lacks a known reason. That table furnishes V, J and clone size, whereas the DNA furnished D and trimming. Within this sample are about 140,000 clones, with around 84% of them counted one time only. Together, the top ten hold around 2.5% of the sample.

Sequenced material: PBMCs. This sequence originates from a man aged 45-60 years in good health and CMV-seronegative. This sequence uses TRBV5-1 and TRBJ2-3; TRBD2 fits 12 bases in the junction. The DNA sequence follows: TGCGCCAGCAGCCCTACCGGGACTAGCGGGAGCACAGATACGCAGTATTTT. It translates as CASSPTGTSGSTDTQYF.